This T cell receptor beta chain derives from a study of blood T cells in healthy people across ages. The study, taken as a whole, reports: Samples with more naive T cells showed higher observed beta diversity.

Deletions cut 5 bases from V and 8 bases from J, with 6 bases between. Germline CDR1 and CDR2: KGHDR and SFDVKD. CDR3 length equals 11 residues. This clonotype appeared many times. The target antigen is unknown. A J-beta primer mix and a sample-barcoded 5' primer were used in a second PCR of about 7 to 12 cycles. TCRdb itself ran the 5' RACE reads through MiXCR, one entry per CDR3 protein. Counted here are about 930,000 distinct CDR3 sequences, just under 30% occurring once; the ten biggest clones make up roughly a tenth. This sample also belongs to another study, concerning T cells of mothers and their children.

V is TRBV24-1 and J is TRBJ2-1; no clear D. The receptor's source is a woman in her thirties or forties in good health. Input material: blood. CDR3 DNA sequence: TGTGCCACCAGTGCTTATGATGAGCAGTTCTTC. Encoded protein: CATSAYDEQFF.